Shown below are 13 T cell receptor delta chains from a single sample sequenced in a study of human gamma delta and Vdelta1 T cells. Antigens for these TCRs are unknown. TCRdb re-called the PCR reads with CATT. The sample lists about 14,000 delta-chain clones, 40% to 60% occurring once. The sample comprised Vdelta1 gamma-delta T cells from blood grown in culture (DOT cells). All receptors derive from a human donor in good health.

This chain uses TRDV1 with TRDJ1, with TRDD3 identical over 9 bases. The V segment lost 0 bases and the J segment 10 bases; nucleotides outside the gene matches: 27. CDR1 and CDR2 from the germline V gene are TSWWSYY and QGS. The CDR3 contains 21 residues. CDR3 amino acids: CALGELGLRGYVNLPAWGLIF. The CDR3 DNA reads TGTGCTCTTGGGGAACTGGGCCTACGGGGATACGTGAATCTCCCGGCTTGGGGACTCATCTTT.

The genes are TRDV1 and TRDJ1; 9 nucleotides match TRDD3. Germline V gene lookup returns CDR1 TSWWSYY and CDR2 QGS. This CDR3 comprises 18 residues. The ends lost 4 bases at V and 0 bases at J; junction bases unmatched: 12. DNA for the CDR3: TGTGCTCTTGGGGGGGAAGGAGCTGGGGGATCTTACACCGATAAACTCATCTTT. Protein sequence: CALGGEGAGGSYTDKLIF.

This chain uses TRDV1 with TRDJ1, with D tentatively TRDD3 (5 bases). The V end was cut by 0 bases, the J end by 2 bases, with 16 bases between. The CDR3 contains 17 residues. The germline CDR1 and CDR2 sequences are TSWWSYY and QGS. CDR3 sequence (DNA): TGTGCTCTTGGGGAACTAGGGACGTACTGGAGGACCGATAAACTCATCTTT. The encoded protein is CALGELGTYWRTDKLIF.

The chain carries TRDV1 and TRDJ1; a weak D match, TRDD2 (6 bases). Germline loops: CDR1 TSWWSYY, CDR2 QGS. The CDR3 has 20 residues. Trimming stripped 0 bases from V and 0 bases from J, with 23 bases between. CDR3 residues: CALGELLPTGVLAYTDKLIF. The CDR3 nucleotides read TGTGCTCTTGGGGAACTCCTTCCAACTGGTGTACTGGCGTACACCGATAAACTCATCTTT.

J is TRDJ1 and V is TRDV1; D is perhaps TRDD2 or TRDD3 (5 bases each). CDR1 TSWWSYY and CDR2 QGS come from the germline V gene. CDR3 length: 20 amino acids. V lost 1 base and J lost 4, with 28 bases in between. The CDR3 DNA is TGTGCTCTTGGGGAACAATCCCCAAGGTTCCTGGGACCTGAGGTCGATAAACTCATCTTT. This codes for CALGEQSPRFLGPEVDKLIF.

The chain has TRDV1 and TRDJ1, with 8 bases identical to TRDD3. Germline CDR1 TSWWSYY, CDR2 QGS. The CDR3 runs 19 residues. V was pared by 1 base and J by 2 bases, with 15 bases of the junction left unmatched. The CDR3 loop reads CALGEPPFPTGDRTDKLIF. The CDR3 DNA follows: TGTGCTCTTGGGGAACCCCCCTTCCCCACGGGGGATAGGACCGATAAACTCATCTTT.

This clone showed up just a few times. The chain has TRDV1 and TRDJ1, with 13 bases lining up with TRDD3. Per the germline V gene, CDR1 is TSWWSYY and CDR2 is QGS. The CDR3 spans 16 residues. Unmatched junction bases numbered 10, after V lost 4 bases and J lost 8 bases. Written as DNA, the CDR3 is TGTGCTCTTGGGGTCGGGGAACTGGGGGATACGCGAAAACTCATCTTT. Its translation: CALGVGELGDTRKLIF.

The V and J genes are TRDV1 and TRDJ1; TRDD3 is a possible D gene (5 bases). Germline CDR1 is TSWWSYY and CDR2 is QGS. The CDR3 is 18 residues long. V lost 1 base and J lost 7, with 25 bases in between. CDR3 sequence: CALGEPLLPVRIIGKLIF. Here the CDR3 DNA reads TGTGCTCTTGGGGAACCGCTGCTGCCCGTGAGGATAATTGGTAAACTCATCTTT.

The chain recombines TRDV1 with TRDJ1; 13 positions match TRDD3. Germline-derived CDR1 and CDR2 are TSWWSYY and QGS. With 1 base clipped from V and 0 bases from J, the junction kept 20 bases outside the gene matches. The CDR3 is 23 amino acids. Here the CDR3 reads CALGEPPQNWGIRKMHYTDKLIF. CDR3 coding DNA: TGTGCTCTTGGGGAACCCCCCCAGAACTGGGGGATACGGAAAATGCACTACACCGATAAACTCATCTTT.

V is TRDV1 and J is TRDJ1, with D unclear. V shed 0 bases and J shed 1 base, with 21 bases lying between them. The germline gives CDR1 TSWWSYY, CDR2 QGS. The CDR3 has 19 amino acids. The CDR3 region is CALGELYSYVRAPTDKLIF. CDR3 bases: TGTGCTCTTGGGGAACTCTATTCTTACGTGCGGGCTCCCACCGATAAACTCATCTTT.

With regard to this clone: The same CDR3 arises from other DNA sequences in this sample as well. The chain combines TRDV1 with TRDJ1; 7 nucleotides line up with TRDD3. Germline loops: CDR1 TSWWSYY, CDR2 QGS. CDR3 size: 19 residues. J lost 3 bases, V lost 1 base, and 17 bases had no gene match. For the CDR3, the DNA is TGTGCTCTTGGGGAACCCCTACGAAGGGGGATCCTCCTGGCCGATAAACTCATCTTT. Amino acid sequence: CALGEPLRRGILLADKLIF.

The table lists this clone with a few counts. The rearrangement links TRDV1 to TRDJ1, with 13 bases matching TRDD3. V shed 2 bases and J 4 bases; nucleotides not matched to a gene: 34. Germline CDR1 and CDR2: TSWWSYY and QGS. This CDR3 region has 26 residues. The CDR3 bases are TGTGCTCTTGGGGAAGACTCCAAGATGTACAAGCCGCCCGTACTGGGGGATACGCCAAAAATCGATAAACTCATCTTT. Protein: CALGEDSKMYKPPVLGDTPKIDKLIF.

The chain links TRDV1 to TRDJ4, with D tentatively TRDD3 (6 bases). CDR1 and CDR2 from the germline V gene are TSWWSYY and QGS. The CDR3 runs 17 residues. Trimming removed 1 base at V and 2 bases at J, with 20 bases between. The chain's CDR3 is CALGEPQPRWGLRPLIF. The CDR3 DNA reads as TGTGCTCTTGGGGAACCCCAACCTAGGTGGGGGTTAAGACCCCTGATCTTT.